What follows are 5 T cell receptor beta chains derived from one specimen sequenced in a study of lymphopenia after photon versus proton radiotherapy (dated 2019 in TCRdb). Libraries were prepared through the immunoSEQ multiplex PCR assay. Not all clones reach the TCRdb copy of this immuneACCESS table, which keeps in-frame sequences only. Checked studies attribute under half of the gap to unresolved V genes and leave the rest unexplained. The sample table shows 45,000 to 65,000 clones, and 92% are seen once. The ten biggest clones cover roughly 18% of the sample. The input for sequencing was peripheral blood, taken from a patient treated with photon-based radiotherapy. The receptors here all came from a woman aged 40 to 49 with cholangiocarcinoma.

The V and J genes are TRBV9 and TRBJ2-3; D gene unclear. V was trimmed by 0 bases and J by 6 bases, leaving 14 bases between them. Germline lookup yields CDR1 SGDLS and CDR2 YYNGEE. The CDR3 extends over 15 amino acids. CDR3: CASSVDGSSADTQYF. CDR3 in DNA: TGTGCCAGCAGCGTAGATGGTAGCTCCGCGGATACGCAGTATTTT.

This chain uses TRBV15 with TRBJ2-3, with D uncertain. The CDR3 covers 16 residues. The V and J ends lost 8 bases and 4 bases respectively, with 22 bases between them. The germline V gene encodes CDR1 LNHNV and CDR2 YYDKDF (reference sequence). In DNA, the CDR3 is TGTGCCACCTCGGTATTGGTGGGTGCGTTTGCAGATACGCAGTATTTT. Translated: CATSVLVGAFADTQYF.

This chain uses TRBV16 with TRBJ2-3; tentatively, D is TRBD2 (5 bases). The germline V gene has CDR1 KGHSY and CDR2 FQNENV. V was clipped by 2 bases and J by 0 bases, with 15 bases between them. This CDR3 spans 17 amino acids. The CDR3 loop is CASSQGGLASSTDTQYF. The CDR3 DNA sequence: TGTGCCAGCAGCCAAGGAGGACTGGCCTCTAGCACAGATACGCAGTATTTT.

The chain carries TRBV6-1 and TRBJ2-1, with a weak D call TRBD1 (6 bases). From germline, CDR1 is MNHNS and CDR2 SASEGT. The CDR3 has 14 residues. Trimming took off 4 bases at V and 4 bases at J, with 11 bases between the two ends. This CDR3 reads CASSGWTAYNEQFF. The CDR3 DNA reads as TGTGCCAGCAGTGGATGGACAGCTTACAATGAGCAGTTCTTC.

The chain recombines TRBV7-9 with TRBJ1-2; TRBD1 agrees at 8 bases. The V and J ends lost 4 bases and 8 bases, in that order; junction bases with no gene match: 6. CDR3 length equals 13 residues. The germline V gene encodes CDR1 SEHNR and CDR2 FQNEAQ (reference sequence). The CDR3 here is CASSWTGTDGYTF. In nucleotides, the CDR3 is TGTGCCAGCAGCTGGACAGGGACGGACGGCTACACCTTC.